The 15 T cell receptor beta chains listed next were all sequenced from one sample in a study of CXCR4 blockade with PD-1 therapy in pancreatic cancer. TCRdb's copy holds only in-frame clones and misses some; the assay was immunoSEQ multiplex PCR. This table holds more than 750 clones, about 35% found once. Sample: tumor tissue. These receptors all stem from a human donor with pancreatic ductal adenocarcinoma.

This clone has a handful of counts. The DNA has an unread or ambiguous base, and its residue is written X. V gene TRBV29-1 combines with J gene TRBJ2-3; D is perhaps TRBD2 (6 bases). Germline V lookup: CDR1 SQVTM, CDR2 ANQGSEA. This CDR3 is built from 14 residues. V lost 5 bases and J 0 bases, leaving 12 bases between the germline ends. CDR3 protein: CSVXSGTSTDTQYF. In DNA form, the CDR3 reads TGCAGCGTTRGGTCGGGGACTAGCACAGATACGCAGTATTTT.

This clone was observed a handful of times. The chain has TRBV4-1 and TRBJ2-7; tentatively, D is TRBD2 (6 bases). Trimming cost V 4 bases and J 3 bases, with 10 bases left between them. Per germline, CDR1 MGHRA and CDR2 YSYEKL. The CDR3 spans 13 residues. The CDR3 DNA sequence: TGCGCCAGCAGCCCCGGGGAGGACTACGAGCAGTACTTC. This codes for CASSPGEDYEQYF.

The chain carries TRBV6-8 and TRBJ2-2; D not certain. The CDR3 has 12 residues. Germline CDR1 is MNHGY and CDR2 is SAAAGT. V was trimmed by 6 bases and J by 5 bases, leaving 7 bases between them. The CDR3 loop reads CASSPWTGELFF. The CDR3 DNA reads TGTGCCAGCAGCCCTTGGACCGGGGAGCTGTTTTTT.

V is TRBV29-1 and J is TRBJ1-2; 7 nucleotides agree with TRBD1. The CDR3 is 12 amino acids. Germline lookup yields CDR1 SQVTM and CDR2 ANQGSEA. Trimming cost V 6 bases and J 5 bases; bases outside gene matches: 6. The CDR3, as DNA: TGCAGCGTGGGGACAGAAGGGTATGGCTACACCTTC. Residues: CSVGTEGYGYTF.

The chain joins TRBV30 to TRBJ2-7; D unclear. This CDR3 has 14 residues. Germline V lookup: CDR1 GTSNPN, CDR2 SVGIG (reference sequence). The V end was cut by 0 bases, the J end by 0 bases, with 9 bases between. CDR3 region: CAWSVAPYSYEQYF. CDR3 DNA sequence: TGTGCCTGGAGTGTAGCCCCCTACTCCTACGAGCAGTACTTC. The variable domain in full, with the rest retrieved from reference TRBV30 and TRBJ2-7, is SQTIHQWPATLVQPVGSPLSLECTVEGTSNPNLYWYRQAAGRGLQLLFYSVGIGQISSEVPQNLSASRPQDRQFILSSKKLLLSDSGFYLCAWSVAPYSYEQYFGPGTRLTVT.

V gene TRBV9 combines with J gene TRBJ2-5, with 7 positions matching TRBD2. Germline CDR1 SGDLS, CDR2 YYNGEE. This CDR3 is 16 amino acids long. V lost 4 bases and J lost 5; bases outside the gene matches: 14. The CDR3 bases are TGTGCCAGCAGCTTAGCGGAAGGACTAGTTTGGGAGACCCAGTACTTC. Its protein product is CASSLAEGLVWETQYF.

Comments on this clone: Distinct nucleotide sequences in the sample also encode this CDR3. The gene calls are TRBV18 and TRBJ1-4; TRBD1 matches at 9 bases. This CDR3 contains 15 residues. Germline CDR1 KGHSH, CDR2 LQKENI. The ends lost 6 bases at V and 5 bases at J; junction bases unmatched: 7. The CDR3 sequence is CASSLGQGWNEKLFF. The CDR3 nucleotides read TGTGCCAGCTCGCTAGGACAGGGGTGGAATGAAAAACTGTTTTTT. Looking up the rest from reference TRBV18 and TRBJ1-4 gives the full variable domain: NAGVMQNPRHLVRRRGQEARLRCSPMKGHSHVYWYRQLPEEGLKFMVYLQKENIIDESGMPKERFSAEFPKEGPSILRIQQVVRGDSAAYFCASSLGQGWNEKLFFGSGTQLSVL.

Only a few counts were recorded for this clone. V and J are TRBV30 and TRBJ1-1; no clear D. Germline V lookup: CDR1 GTSNPN, CDR2 SVGIG (reference sequence). The V and J ends lost 2 bases and 7 bases respectively, with 8 bases between them. CDR3 length equals 11 residues. The DNA for the CDR3 is TGTGCCTGGAGTCCCATTTTTGAAGCTTTCTTT. Residues: CAWSPIFEAFF. The entire variable domain, with the rest obtained from reference TRBV30 and TRBJ1-1, is as follows: SQTIHQWPATLVQPVGSPLSLECTVEGTSNPNLYWYRQAAGRGLQLLFYSVGIGQISSEVPQNLSASRPQDRQFILSSKKLLLSDSGFYLCAWSPIFEAFFGQGTRLTVV.

The rearrangement joins TRBV6-8 to TRBJ2-2; D unresolved. Germline values: CDR1 MNHGY, CDR2 SAAAGT. The CDR3 extends over 13 amino acids. Trimming stripped 3 bases from V and 7 bases from J, with 9 bases between. The CDR3 loop reads CASSYSDGGELFF. For the CDR3, the DNA is TGTGCCAGCAGTTATTCTGACGGCGGGGAGCTGTTTTTT.

Sample share makes this clone hyperexpanded. The genes are TRBV19 and TRBJ2-7, with unresolved D. This CDR3 is built from 12 residues. The V and J ends lost 3 bases and 6 bases respectively, with 9 bases between them. Germline V CDR1 and CDR2: LNHDA, SQIVND (reference sequence). As DNA, the CDR3 is TGTGCCAGTAGTATCGGTCAGAGCGAGCAGTACTTC. Protein product: CASSIGQSEQYF.

This clone was seen only a few times. This chain uses TRBV14 with TRBJ1-6; 8 bases match TRBD1. The CDR3 loop spans 14 amino acids. V trimming: 6 bases; J trimming: 9 bases; junction bases outside the gene matches: 7. Germline V gene data show CDR1 as SGHDN and CDR2 as FVKESK. The CDR3 is CASSLTGGISPLHF. In DNA form, the CDR3 reads TGTGCCAGCAGTCTAACAGGGGGGATTTCACCCCTCCACTTT. Full variable domain (missing parts from reference TRBV14 and TRBJ1-6): EAGVTQFPSHSVIEKGQTVTLRCDPISGHDNLYWYRRVMGKEIKFLLHFVKESKQDESGMPNNRFLAERTGGTYSTLKVQPAELEDSGVYFCASSLTGGISPLHFGNGTRLTVT.

The chain joins TRBV28 to TRBJ2-7, with D possibly matching TRBD2 (5 bases). Trimming shortened V by 7 bases and J by 3 bases, and 19 bases separated the two germline ends. CDR1 and CDR2 (germline): MDHEN, SYDVKM. This CDR3 region has 15 residues. CDR3 loop: CASMRASMRVYEQYF. The CDR3 region has the DNA TGTGCCAGCATGAGGGCGAGTATGAGGGTCTACGAGCAGTACTTC.

The chain carries TRBV5-1 and TRBJ2-3, with TRBD2 as a possible D gene (5 bases). The V gene lost 4 bases and the J gene lost 4 bases, with 19 bases spanning the gap. The CDR3 sequence is 16 residues long. Germline loops: CDR1 SGHRS, CDR2 YFSETQ. The CDR3 DNA follows: TGCGCCAGCAGCGGAGGTGACAAAATCGGGCCAGATACGCAGTATTTT. This codes for CASSGGDKIGPDTQYF.

This chain links TRBV29-1 with TRBJ1-1, with D possibly TRBD1 on 6 matching bases. CDR3 length: 12 residues. Germline V lookup: CDR1 SQVTM, CDR2 ANQGSEA. V was cut by 0 bases and J by 4 bases, with 6 bases left in between. Written as DNA, the CDR3 is TGCAGCGTTGAAGAGGGGGCCACTGAAGCTTTCTTT. Protein: CSVEEGATEAFF.

Relative to its sample, this clone is medium-sized. V usage is TRBV6-8 and J usage is TRBJ2-2; D possibly corresponds to TRBD1 (6 bases). Germline V CDR1 and CDR2: MNHGY, SAAAGT. The ends were cut back, 6 bases at V and 3 bases at J, with 14 bases in the middle. This CDR3 is 15 amino acids long. In DNA form, the CDR3 reads TGTGCCAGCAGGGAACAGGGATTTCACACCGGGGAGCTGTTTTTT. Its translation: CASREQGFHTGELFF.